The 24 T cell receptor beta chains listed next were all sequenced from one sample in a study of T cell responses to AZD1222 COVID-19 vaccine. Produced via immunoSEQ multiplex PCR; TCRdb's table is partial and in-frame only. Counted here are about 120,000 clones, roughly 90% occurring once; the ten biggest clones make up approximately 8.4%. Source: peripheral blood, taken on day 0 of AZD1222 vaccination. These receptors all stem from an adult in good health.

The chain is built from TRBV30 and TRBJ1-5; D is unresolved. CDR3 length equals 13 residues. Germline V lookup: CDR1 GTSNPN, CDR2 SVGIG (reference sequence). Deletions cut 2 bases from V and 3 bases from J, with 8 bases between. The chain's CDR3 is CAWSPGHNQPQHF. CDR3 nucleotides: TGTGCCTGGAGTCCCGGGCACAATCAGCCCCAGCATTTT.

This chain joins TRBV7-2 and TRBJ1-2; TRBD1 agrees at 7 bases. The CDR3 runs 15 residues. The germline CDR1 and CDR2 sequences are SGHTA and FQGNSA. V gave up 3 bases and J gave up 1 base; unmatched junction bases: 5. The CDR3 DNA reads as TGTGCCAGCAGCTTCCGACAGGGCCTTAACTATGGCTACACCTTC. It codes for CASSFRQGLNYGYTF. Looking up the rest from reference TRBV7-2 and TRBJ1-2 gives the full variable domain: GAGVSQSPSNKVTEKGKDVELRCDPISGHTALYWYRQSLGQGLEFLIYFQGNSAPDKSGLPSDRFSAERTGGSVSTLTIQRTQQEDSAVYLCASSFRQGLNYGYTFGSGTRLTVV.

The chain joins TRBV3-1 (or the pseudogene TRBV3-2) to TRBJ1-1, with D possibly being TRBD1 (5 bases). Per germline, CDR1 LGHDT and CDR2 YNNKEL (reference sequence). This CDR3 comprises 13 residues. Trimming pared 6 bases from V and 4 bases from J, leaving 12 bases between. Here the CDR3 reads CASSRLRGTEAFF. The CDR3 DNA is TGTGCCAGCAGTAGGCTAAGGGGCACTGAAGCTTTCTTT.

This sequence joins TRBV28 and TRBJ1-1; 9 bases map to TRBD1. CDR1 MDHEN and CDR2 SYDVKM come from the germline V gene. Trimming at V came to 4 bases and at J to 3 bases, leaving 3 bases not matched to a gene. This CDR3 spans 14 amino acids. CDR3 sequence (DNA): TGTGCCAGCAGTTACAGGGGGCCCTACACTGAAGCTTTCTTT. Residues: CASSYRGPYTEAFF.

This chain connects TRBV5-6 to TRBJ1-2; TRBD1 agrees at 7 bases. V trimming: 4 bases; J trimming: 4 bases; junction bases outside the gene matches: 10. Germline V gene sequence: CDR1 SGHDT, CDR2 YYEEEE. The length of the CDR3 is 15 residues. For the CDR3, the DNA is TGTGCCAGCAGCCCTGACTTGGGACAGCGCTATGGCTACACCTTC. Translated, it gives CASSPDLGQRYGYTF. The variable domain in full, with the rest retrieved from reference TRBV5-6 and TRBJ1-2, is DAGVTQSPTHLIKTRGQQVTLRCSPKSGHDTVSWYQQALGQGPQFIFQYYEEEERQRGNFPDRFSGHQFPNYSSELNVNALLLGDSALYLCASSPDLGQRYGYTFGSGTRLTVV.

A single count supports this clone. In DNA, the CDR3 is TGTGCCAGCAGAGTAGCGGGAGGTTCCTACAATGAGCAGTTCTTC. Its translation is CASRVAGGSYNEQFF. The chain is built from TRBV6-5 and TRBJ2-1, with 10 bases matching TRBD2. Germline V gene lookup returns CDR1 MNHEY and CDR2 SVGAGI. The CDR3 is 15 amino acids. V shed 6 bases, J shed 1 base, and the junction held 3 bases outside the gene matches.

This clone has a single count. The chain couples TRBV9 to TRBJ2-1; D may correspond to TRBD1 or TRBD2 (5 bases each). Between the trimmed V and J ends, which lost 0 bases and 8 bases, there was a span of 15 bases. There are 15 residues in the CDR3. Looked up from germline, CDR1 is SGDLS and CDR2 is YYNGEE. The CDR3 here is CASSVAGPLDHEQFF. The CDR3 region has the DNA TGTGCCAGCAGCGTAGCGGGACCGCTGGACCATGAGCAGTTCTTC.

V usage is TRBV24-1 and J usage is TRBJ1-5; 7 nucleotides agree with TRBD1. V gave up 2 bases and J gave up 4 bases; unmatched junction bases: 7. The CDR3 spans 16 residues. CDR1 KGHDR and CDR2 SFDVKD come from the germline V gene. CDR3 sequence: CATSDSGGGFNQPQHF. DNA of the CDR3: TGTGCCACCAGTGATTCTGGAGGGGGCTTTAATCAGCCCCAGCATTTT.

The genes are TRBV6-6 and TRBJ1-1; D may be TRBD1 (5 bases). With 5 bases removed from V and 5 bases from J, the gap between germline ends came to 18 bases. Germline V gene lookup returns CDR1 MNHNY and CDR2 SVGAGI (reference sequence). This CDR3 has 15 amino acids. The CDR3 DNA reads TGTGCCAGCAGTAGACAGCAGGGCACGGCAACTGAAGCTTTCTTT. It translates to CASSRQQGTATEAFF.

The chain links TRBV3-1 (or the pseudogene TRBV3-2) to TRBJ1-2; TRBD1 matches at 10 bases. CDR3 size: 15 residues. Trimming removed 1 base from V and 6 bases from J; junction bases left unmatched: 5. Per germline, CDR1 LGHDT and CDR2 YNNKEL (reference sequence). Written as DNA, the CDR3 is TGTGCCAGCAGCCAAGTCGGGACAGGGGTTGATGGCTACACCTTC. It yields the protein CASSQVGTGVDGYTF.

This sequence joins TRBV7-3 and TRBJ2-1, with TRBD1 identical over 8 bases. Germline loops: CDR1 SGHTA, CDR2 FQGTGA. V was pared by 5 bases and J by 7 bases, with 10 bases of the junction left unmatched. CDR3 size: 15 residues. The DNA for the CDR3 is TGTGCCAGCAGCCTCCAGGGGGCTTTAAGGAATGAGCAGTTCTTC. This gives the protein CASSLQGALRNEQFF. The whole variable domain, filled in from reference TRBV7-3 and TRBJ2-1, reads GAGVSQTPSNKVTEKGKYVELRCDPISGHTALYWYRQSLGQGPEFLIYFQGTGAADDSGLPNDRFFAVRPEGSVSTLKIQRTERGDSAVYLCASSLQGALRNEQFFGPGTRLTVL.

About this clone: The same CDR3 is also encoded by other DNA sequences in this sample. The chain carries TRBV27 and TRBJ2-2, with 9 bases fitting TRBD2. V trimming: 3 bases; J trimming: 0 bases; junction bases outside the gene matches: 5. The CDR3 spans 17 residues. The germline CDR1 and CDR2 sequences are MNHEY and SMNVEV (reference sequence). The CDR3: CASSFRLAGTNTGELFF. DNA for the CDR3: TGTGCCAGCAGTTTCCGGCTAGCGGGAACGAACACCGGGGAGCTGTTTTTT.

J is TRBJ2-3 and V is TRBV27; 9 bases map to TRBD2. The J segment lost 4 bases and the V segment lost 6 bases, leaving 17 bases of the junction unmatched. The CDR3 covers 18 residues. Germline CDR1 and CDR2: MNHEY and SMNVEV (reference sequence). CDR3 sequence: CASSSLRLAAHLSDTQYF. For the CDR3, the DNA is TGTGCCAGCAGCTCATTACGACTAGCGGCTCACCTATCAGATACGCAGTATTTT.

In this sample, this clone turned up a few times. DNA for the CDR3: TGCGCCAGCAGCCAGGGACCCACCGGGCTTTACGAGCAGTACTTC. It translates to CASSQGPTGLYEQYF. The chain employs TRBV5-1 and TRBJ2-7, with D perhaps matching TRBD1 or TRBD2 (5 bases each). The CDR3 has 15 residues. CDR1 is SGHRS and CDR2 is YFSETQ in the germline V gene. V shed 4 bases and J shed 4 bases, with 18 bases lying between them.

The V gene is TRBV7-2, the J gene TRBJ2-2; 8 positions match TRBD2. Germline lookup yields CDR1 SGHTA and CDR2 FQGNSA. This CDR3 has 17 amino acids. V dropped 5 bases and J dropped 1; count of bases not matched to a gene: 9. CDR3 amino acids: CASSRPAGGRNTGELFF. The CDR3 bases are TGTGCCAGCAGCCGCCCGGCGGGAGGAAGGAACACCGGGGAGCTGTTTTTT. The full variable domain, its missing parts supplied by reference TRBV7-2 and TRBJ2-2, is GAGVSQSPSNKVTEKGKDVELRCDPISGHTALYWYRQSLGQGLEFLIYFQGNSAPDKSGLPSDRFSAERTGGSVSTLTIQRTQQEDSAVYLCASSRPAGGRNTGELFFGEGSRLTVL.

The gene calls are TRBV18 and TRBJ1-6; 10 bases align to TRBD1. Per the germline V gene, CDR1 is KGHSH and CDR2 is LQKENI. The CDR3 totals 19 residues. With 3 bases clipped from V and 0 bases from J, the junction kept 8 bases outside the gene matches. The CDR3 DNA follows: TGTGCCAGCTCACCCCAGACAGGGGGCTTCAGCTCCTATAATTCACCCCTCCACTTT. Translation: CASSPQTGGFSSYNSPLHF.

This clone was seen once. This sequence joins TRBV5-6 and TRBJ1-1, with D possibly matching TRBD1 (5 bases). The CDR3 loop spans 15 amino acids. Germline V CDR1 and CDR2: SGHDT, YYEEEE. Trimming removed 5 bases from V and 3 bases from J, with 17 bases in between. The CDR3 DNA follows: TGTGCCAGCAGTCCGCGGGGGAACAGATACACTGAAGCTTTCTTT. This encodes CASSPRGNRYTEAFF.

This rearrangement joins TRBV9 to TRBJ1-2; D gene unclear. This CDR3 comprises 14 residues. The V end was cut by 4 bases, the J end by 2 bases, with 12 bases between. Per the germline V gene, CDR1 is SGDLS and CDR2 is YYNGEE. CDR3 coding DNA: TGTGCCAGCAGCCCCAGTAGCAGAAACTATGGCTACACCTTC. This codes for CASSPSSRNYGYTF.

The chain couples TRBV5-1 to TRBJ2-1; D gene unclear. This CDR3 has 14 amino acids. The V and J ends lost 1 base and 10 bases respectively, with 15 bases between them. CDR1 SGHRS and CDR2 YFSETQ come from the germline V gene. CDR3 residues: CASSLNGIPGEQFF. The CDR3 DNA is TGCGCCAGCAGCTTGAATGGGATCCCCGGGGAGCAGTTCTTC.

The rearrangement links TRBV28 to TRBJ1-1, with 7 bases lining up with TRBD1. The V gene end was trimmed by 6 bases and the J gene end by 6 bases; junction bases not matched to a gene: 7. Germline assignment: CDR1 MDHEN and CDR2 SYDVKM. The CDR3 has 13 amino acids. The CDR3 loop is CASRSRGRAEAFF. The CDR3 nucleotides are TGTGCCAGCAGGTCTAGGGGGCGGGCTGAAGCTTTCTTT.

The chain employs TRBV5-1 and TRBJ2-5, with unresolved D. CDR3 size: 14 residues. V lost 0 bases to trimming and J lost 5 bases, with 11 bases between them. The V gene's germline CDR1 is SGHRS and CDR2 YFSETQ. This CDR3 is CASSLVEGLETQYF. CDR3 DNA sequence: TGCGCCAGCAGCTTGGTCGAAGGGCTTGAGACCCAGTACTTC.

V is TRBV5-1 and J is TRBJ1-1; perhaps TRBD1 as D (5 bases). CDR1 is SGHRS and CDR2 is YFSETQ in the germline V gene. The CDR3 covers 13 residues. Trimming removed 6 bases from V and 7 bases from J, with 16 bases in between. The CDR3 nucleotides read TGCGCCAGCACCCCAGACAGCTACAATGAAGCTTTCTTT. Translating gives CASTPDSYNEAFF.

This sequence joins TRBV18 and TRBJ1-1; maybe TRBD1 (6 bases). Trimming stripped 1 base from V and 6 bases from J, with 15 bases between. The CDR3 consists of 15 residues. Per the germline V gene, CDR1 is KGHSH and CDR2 is LQKENI. CDR3: CASSPLRGALAEAFF. The CDR3 bases are TGTGCCAGCTCACCACTCAGGGGAGCCCTTGCTGAAGCTTTCTTT. The full variable domain, with the rest looked up from reference TRBV18 and TRBJ1-1, is NAGVMQNPRHLVRRRGQEARLRCSPMKGHSHVYWYRQLPEEGLKFMVYLQKENIIDESGMPKERFSAEFPKEGPSILRIQQVVRGDSAAYFCASSPLRGALAEAFFGQGTRLTVV.

The chain uses TRBV23-1 and TRBJ1-2; D is uncertain. TRBV23-1 is recorded as an ORF, its role being uncertain. The CDR3 has 12 residues. The ends were cut back, 5 bases at V and 4 bases at J, with 8 bases in the middle. The DNA of the CDR3 is TGCGCCAGCAGTTCTTTCGGCTATGGCTACACCTTC. This gives the protein CASSSFGYGYTF.